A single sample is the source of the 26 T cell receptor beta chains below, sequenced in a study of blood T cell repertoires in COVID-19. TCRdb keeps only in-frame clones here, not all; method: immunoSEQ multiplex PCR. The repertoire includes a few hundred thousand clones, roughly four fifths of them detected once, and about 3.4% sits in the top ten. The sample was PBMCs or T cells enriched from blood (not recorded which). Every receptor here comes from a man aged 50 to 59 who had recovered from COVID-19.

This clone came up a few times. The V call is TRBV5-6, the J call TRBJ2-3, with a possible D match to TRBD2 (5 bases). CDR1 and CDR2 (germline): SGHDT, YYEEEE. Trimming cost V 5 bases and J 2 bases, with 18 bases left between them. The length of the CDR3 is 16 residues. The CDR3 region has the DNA TGTGCCAGCAGGGGGAGAGCAGCCTGGTACACAGATACGCAGTATTTT. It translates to CASRGRAAWYTDTQYF. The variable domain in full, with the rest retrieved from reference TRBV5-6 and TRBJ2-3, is DAGVTQSPTHLIKTRGQQVTLRCSPKSGHDTVSWYQQALGQGPQFIFQYYEEEERQRGNFPDRFSGHQFPNYSSELNVNALLLGDSALYLCASRGRAAWYTDTQYFGPGTRLTVL.

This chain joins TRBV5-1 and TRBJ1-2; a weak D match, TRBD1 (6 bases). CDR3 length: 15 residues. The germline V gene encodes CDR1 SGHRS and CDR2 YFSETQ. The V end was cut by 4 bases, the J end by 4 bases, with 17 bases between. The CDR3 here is CASSPVGGAPYGYTF. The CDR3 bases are TGCGCCAGCAGCCCAGTCGGGGGGGCTCCCTATGGCTACACCTTC.

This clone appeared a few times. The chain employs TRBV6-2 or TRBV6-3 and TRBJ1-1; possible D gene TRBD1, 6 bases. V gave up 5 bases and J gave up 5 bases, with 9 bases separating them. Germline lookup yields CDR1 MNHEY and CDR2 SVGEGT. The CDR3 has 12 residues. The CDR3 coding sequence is TGTGCCAGCAGTCGACAGGTTACTGAAGCTTTCTTT. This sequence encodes CASSRQVTEAFF.

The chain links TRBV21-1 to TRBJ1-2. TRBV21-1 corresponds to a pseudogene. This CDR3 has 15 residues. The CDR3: CASSVIVRRSYGYTF. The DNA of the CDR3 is TGTGCCAGCAGCGTTATAGTGCGGCGGAGCTATGGCTACACCTTC.

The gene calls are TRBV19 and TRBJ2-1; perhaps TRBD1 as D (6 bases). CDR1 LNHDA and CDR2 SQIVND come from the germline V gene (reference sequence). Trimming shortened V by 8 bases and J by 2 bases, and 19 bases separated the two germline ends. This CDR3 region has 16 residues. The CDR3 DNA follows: TGTGCCAGTTGCCCTACAGGGCTGGCCGCCTACAATGAGCAGTTCTTC. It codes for CASCPTGLAAYNEQFF.

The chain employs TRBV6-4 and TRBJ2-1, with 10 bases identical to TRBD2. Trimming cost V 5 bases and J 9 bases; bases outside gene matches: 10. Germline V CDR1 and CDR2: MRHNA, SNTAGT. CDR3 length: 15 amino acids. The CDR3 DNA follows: TGTGCCAGCAGTTCAGCGGGAGGGCCAGCTGGTGAGCAGTTCTTC. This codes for CASSSAGGPAGEQFF.

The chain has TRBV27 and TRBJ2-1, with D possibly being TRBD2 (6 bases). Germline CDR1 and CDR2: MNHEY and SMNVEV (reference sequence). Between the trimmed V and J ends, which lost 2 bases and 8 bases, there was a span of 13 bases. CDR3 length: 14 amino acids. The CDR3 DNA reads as TGTGCCAGCAGTTTAGAGGGCGGGAACGATGAGCAGTTCTTC. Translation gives CASSLEGGNDEQFF.

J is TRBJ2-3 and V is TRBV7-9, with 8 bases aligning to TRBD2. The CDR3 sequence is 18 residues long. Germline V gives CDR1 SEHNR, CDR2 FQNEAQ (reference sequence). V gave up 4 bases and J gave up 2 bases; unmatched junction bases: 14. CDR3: CASSSLVSGGGITDTQYF. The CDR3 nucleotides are TGTGCCAGCAGCTCGCTGGTGAGCGGGGGAGGTATCACAGATACGCAGTATTTT. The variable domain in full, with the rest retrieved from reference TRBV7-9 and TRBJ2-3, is DTGVSQNPRHKITKRGQNVTFRCDPISEHNRLYWYRQTLGQGPEFLTYFQNEAQLEKSRLLSDRFSAERPKGSFSTLEIQRTEQGDSAMYLCASSSLVSGGGITDTQYFGPGTRLTVL.

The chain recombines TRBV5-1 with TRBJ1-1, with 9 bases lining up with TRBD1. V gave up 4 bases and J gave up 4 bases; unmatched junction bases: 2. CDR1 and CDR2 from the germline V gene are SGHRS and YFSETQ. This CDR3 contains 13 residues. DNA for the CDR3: TGCGCCAGCAGCCCGGACAGGGGCACTGAAGCTTTCTTT. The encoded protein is CASSPDRGTEAFF.

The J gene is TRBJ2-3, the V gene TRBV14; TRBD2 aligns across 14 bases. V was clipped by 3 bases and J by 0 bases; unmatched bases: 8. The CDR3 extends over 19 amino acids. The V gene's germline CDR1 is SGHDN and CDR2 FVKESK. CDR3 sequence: CASSHRLAGGTRSTDTQYF. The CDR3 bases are TGTGCCAGCAGCCACCGACTAGCGGGAGGGACGAGGAGCACAGATACGCAGTATTTT.

The CDR3 sequence is CASSFIGGLNSPLHF. CDR3 coding DNA: TGTGCCAGCAGCTTTATAGGCGGACTTAATTCACCCCTCCACTTT. The chain links TRBV11-2 to TRBJ1-6; no definite D call. The V end was cut by 3 bases, the J end by 6 bases, with 12 bases between. CDR1 is SGHAT, CDR2 FQNNGV, per germline. The CDR3 is made up of 15 amino acids.

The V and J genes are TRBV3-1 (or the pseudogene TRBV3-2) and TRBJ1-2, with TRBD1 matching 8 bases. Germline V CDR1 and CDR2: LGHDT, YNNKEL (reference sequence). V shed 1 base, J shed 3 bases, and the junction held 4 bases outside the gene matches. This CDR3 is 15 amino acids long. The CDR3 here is CASSQVTGGDYGYTF. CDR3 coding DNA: TGTGCCAGCAGCCAAGTAACAGGGGGGGACTATGGCTACACCTTC.

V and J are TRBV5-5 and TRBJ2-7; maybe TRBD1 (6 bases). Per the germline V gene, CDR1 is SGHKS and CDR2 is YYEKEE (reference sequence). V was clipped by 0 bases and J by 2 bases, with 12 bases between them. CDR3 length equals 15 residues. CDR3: CASSLGEGVPYEQYF. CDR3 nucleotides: TGTGCCAGCAGCTTGGGAGAGGGGGTCCCCTACGAGCAGTACTTC. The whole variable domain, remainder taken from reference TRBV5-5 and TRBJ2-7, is DAGVTQSPTHLIKTRGQQVTLRCSPISGHKSVSWYQQVLGQGPQFIFQYYEKEERGRGNFPDRFSARQFPNYSSELNVNALLLGDSALYLCASSLGEGVPYEQYFGPGTRLTVT.

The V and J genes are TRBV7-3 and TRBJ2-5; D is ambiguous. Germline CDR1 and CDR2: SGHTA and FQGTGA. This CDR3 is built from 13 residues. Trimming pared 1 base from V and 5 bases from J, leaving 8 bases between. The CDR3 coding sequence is TGTGCCAGCAGCTTAAACGCACGGGAGACCCAGTACTTC. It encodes CASSLNARETQYF.

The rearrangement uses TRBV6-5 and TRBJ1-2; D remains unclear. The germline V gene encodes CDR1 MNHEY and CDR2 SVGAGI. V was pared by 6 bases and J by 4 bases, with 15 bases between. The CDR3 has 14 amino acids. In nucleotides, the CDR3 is TGTGCCAGCAGCCCGCGCGGCACGGTCTATGGCTACACCTTC. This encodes CASSPRGTVYGYTF.

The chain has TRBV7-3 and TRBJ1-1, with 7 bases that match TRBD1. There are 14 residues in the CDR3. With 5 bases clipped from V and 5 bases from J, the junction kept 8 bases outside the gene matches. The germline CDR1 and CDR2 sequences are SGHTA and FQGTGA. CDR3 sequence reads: CASSRQGLETEAFF. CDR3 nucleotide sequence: TGTGCCAGCAGCCGACAGGGATTAGAAACTGAAGCTTTCTTT.

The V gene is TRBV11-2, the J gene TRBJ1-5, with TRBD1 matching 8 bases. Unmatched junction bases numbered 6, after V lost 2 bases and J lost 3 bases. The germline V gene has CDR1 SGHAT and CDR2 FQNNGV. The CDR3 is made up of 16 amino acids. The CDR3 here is CASSLPGQADNQPQHF. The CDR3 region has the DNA TGTGCCAGCAGCTTACCGGGACAGGCGGACAATCAGCCCCAGCATTTT.

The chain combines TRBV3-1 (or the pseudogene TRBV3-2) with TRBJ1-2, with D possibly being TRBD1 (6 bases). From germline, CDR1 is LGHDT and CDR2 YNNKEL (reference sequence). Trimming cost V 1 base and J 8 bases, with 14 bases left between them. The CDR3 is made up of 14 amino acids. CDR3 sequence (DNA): TGTGCCAGCAGCCAAGGGCGGGGGGCGGTCGGCTACACCTTC. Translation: CASSQGRGAVGYTF.

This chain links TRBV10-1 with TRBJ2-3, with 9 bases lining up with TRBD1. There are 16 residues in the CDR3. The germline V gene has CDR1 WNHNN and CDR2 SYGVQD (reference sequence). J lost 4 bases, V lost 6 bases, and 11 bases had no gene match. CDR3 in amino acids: CASSKRRDRVADTQYF. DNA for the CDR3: TGCGCCAGCAGCAAACGCCGGGACAGGGTGGCAGATACGCAGTATTTT.

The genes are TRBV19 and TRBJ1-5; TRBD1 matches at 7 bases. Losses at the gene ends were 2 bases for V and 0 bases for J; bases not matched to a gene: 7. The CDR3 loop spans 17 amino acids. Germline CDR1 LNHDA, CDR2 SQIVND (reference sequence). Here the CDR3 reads CASSIRDRLLSNQPQHF. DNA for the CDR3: TGTGCCAGTAGTATAAGGGACAGACTTCTTAGCAATCAGCCCCAGCATTTT.

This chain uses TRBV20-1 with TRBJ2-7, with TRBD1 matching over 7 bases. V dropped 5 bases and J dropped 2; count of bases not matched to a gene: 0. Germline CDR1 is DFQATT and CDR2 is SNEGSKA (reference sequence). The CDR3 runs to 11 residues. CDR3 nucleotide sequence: TGCAGTGCTGGGACAGCCTACGAGCAGTACTTC. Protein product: CSAGTAYEQYF.

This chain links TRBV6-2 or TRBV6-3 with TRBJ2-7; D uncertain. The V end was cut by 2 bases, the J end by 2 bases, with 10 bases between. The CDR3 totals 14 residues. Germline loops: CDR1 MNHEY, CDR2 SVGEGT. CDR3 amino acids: CASSYGQATYEQYF. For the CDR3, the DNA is TGTGCCAGCAGTTACGGGCAGGCGACCTACGAGCAGTACTTC.

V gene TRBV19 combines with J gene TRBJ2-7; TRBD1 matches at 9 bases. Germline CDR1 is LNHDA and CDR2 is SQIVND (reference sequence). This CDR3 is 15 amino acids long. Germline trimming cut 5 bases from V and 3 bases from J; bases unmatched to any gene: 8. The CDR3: CASSPGQGIFYEQYF. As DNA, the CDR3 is TGTGCCAGTAGTCCCGGACAGGGGATCTTCTACGAGCAGTACTTC.

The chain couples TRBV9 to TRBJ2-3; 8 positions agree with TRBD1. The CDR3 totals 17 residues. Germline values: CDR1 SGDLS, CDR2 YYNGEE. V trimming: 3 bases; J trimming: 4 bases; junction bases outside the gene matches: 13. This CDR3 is CASSALPRTGLSDTQYF. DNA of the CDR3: TGTGCCAGCAGCGCCCTACCCCGGACAGGGTTGTCAGATACGCAGTATTTT.

CDR3 sequence (DNA): TGCGCCAGCAGCCAGCCCGGACTTCCCACAGATACGCAGTATTTT. Its translation: CASSQPGLPTDTQYF. The rearrangement uses TRBV4-3 and TRBJ2-3, with a tentative D call TRBD2 (5 bases). Germline CDR1 LGHNA, CDR2 YSLEER. V gave up 3 bases and J gave up 2 bases, with 12 bases separating them. This CDR3 has 15 residues.

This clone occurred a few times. Here the CDR3 reads CSVGQRMNTEAFF. CDR3 nucleotides: TGCAGCGTGGGACAGAGAATGAACACTGAAGCTTTCTTT. The rearrangement joins TRBV29-1 to TRBJ1-1; 7 nucleotides match TRBD1. With V trimmed by 6 bases and J by 0 bases, 4 bases remained unmatched. Germline V gene data show CDR1 as SQVTM and CDR2 as ANQGSEA. The CDR3 runs 13 residues.